Presented here are 16 T cell receptor beta chains from one specimen sequenced in a study of T cell responses to AZD1222 COVID-19 vaccine. Data came from immunoSEQ multiplex PCR; TCRdb stores just in-frame clones and leaves some out. Found here are roughly 85,000 clones, about 86% of them singletons; the top ten hold 5.5% to 8%. Sequences were derived from peripheral blood, sampled on day 0 of AZD1222 vaccination. The receptors stem from an adult in good health.

The DNA for the CDR3 is TGTGCCAGCAGTTACTCGATTTTTGAGGGCACTGAAGCTTTCTTT. This sequence encodes CASSYSIFEGTEAFF. The chain links TRBV6-5 to TRBJ1-1; the D is unclear. CDR1 and CDR2 (germline): MNHEY, SVGAGI. V shed 0 bases and J shed 4 bases, with 12 bases lying between them. CDR3 length: 15 residues.

The chain uses TRBV29-1 and TRBJ1-5, with 7 bases lining up with TRBD1. Germline values: CDR1 SQVTM, CDR2 ANQGSEA. With 4 bases clipped from V and 7 bases from J, the junction kept 4 bases outside the gene matches. CDR3 length: 12 residues. The CDR3 loop is CSVAEGAQPQHF. The CDR3 nucleotides read TGCAGCGTTGCGGAGGGGGCGCAGCCCCAGCATTTT.

This rearrangement joins TRBV24-1 to TRBJ2-2; 8 nucleotides align to TRBD2. V trimming: 4 bases; J trimming: 7 bases; junction bases outside the gene matches: 16. The germline gives CDR1 KGHDR, CDR2 SFDVKD. There are 18 residues in the CDR3. The CDR3 coding sequence is TGTGCCACCAGTGACCCGGATCCCGGGAGGGCCTTTATCGGGGAGCTGTTTTTT. This encodes CATSDPDPGRAFIGELFF.

This rearrangement joins TRBV19 to TRBJ1-1, with D unresolved. This CDR3 has 12 residues. V was cut by 0 bases and J by 8 bases, with 7 bases left in between. In germline, CDR1 is LNHDA, CDR2 SQIVND (reference sequence). In DNA form, the CDR3 reads TGTGCCAGTAGTATAGAGACCACGGAAGCTTTCTTT. It codes for CASSIETTEAFF.

CDR3 in amino acids: CASSLAVGGQDEKLFF. The DNA for the CDR3 is TGTGCCAGCAGCTTAGCCGTGGGGGGACAGGATGAAAAACTGTTTTTT. The chain couples TRBV7-9 to TRBJ1-4; 8 bases map to TRBD1. Germline values: CDR1 SEHNR, CDR2 FQNEAQ (reference sequence). This CDR3 region has 16 residues. J gave up 6 bases and V 0 bases, and 6 bases lay outside the gene matches.

The chain couples TRBV27 to TRBJ1-6; TRBD1 agrees at 8 bases. The CDR3 is 15 residues long. The V segment lost 1 base and the J segment 10 bases; nucleotides outside the gene matches: 6. Germline values: CDR1 MNHEY, CDR2 SMNVEV (reference sequence). CDR3 DNA sequence: TGTGCCAGCAGTTTATTTGGACAGGGTCAATCACCCCTCCACTTT. It yields the protein CASSLFGQGQSPLHF.

This sequence joins TRBV2 and TRBJ2-2, with D possibly being TRBD1 (6 bases). The CDR3 covers 13 residues. Trimming removed 6 bases at V and 7 bases at J, with 12 bases between. From germline, CDR1 is SNHLY and CDR2 FYNNEI. The CDR3 loop is CASRSGQLGELFF. The CDR3 nucleotides read TGTGCCAGCAGATCCGGACAGCTCGGGGAGCTGTTTTTT.

The chain joins TRBV5-6 to TRBJ2-2; 9 bases match TRBD1. Trimming cost V 3 bases and J 4 bases; bases outside gene matches: 7. CDR3 length: 16 residues. CDR1 SGHDT and CDR2 YYEEEE come from the germline V gene. DNA of the CDR3: TGTGCCAGCAGCTGGGACAGGGCGGGTAGCACCGGGGAGCTGTTTTTT. Translating gives CASSWDRAGSTGELFF.

This chain uses TRBV10-3 with TRBJ1-2; possibly TRBD1 for D (5 bases). CDR1 is ENHRY, CDR2 SYGVKD, per germline. The germline V and J ends were trimmed by 8 bases and 2 bases, with 18 bases remaining between them. This CDR3 is 15 amino acids long. In DNA, the CDR3 is TGTGCCATCGTGGGCAGGGCGAGTGGCAACTATGGCTACACCTTC. It encodes CAIVGRASGNYGYTF.

V gene TRBV19 combines with J gene TRBJ1-5; D may be TRBD1 (6 bases). Trimming removed 3 bases at V and 2 bases at J, with 14 bases between. CDR1 LNHDA and CDR2 SQIVND come from the germline V gene (reference sequence). This CDR3 has 16 residues. CDR3 residues: CASSISQGGGNQPQHF. In DNA form, the CDR3 reads TGTGCCAGTAGTATTTCACAGGGAGGGGGCAATCAGCCCCAGCATTTT.

The chain is built from TRBV3-1 (or the pseudogene TRBV3-2) and TRBJ1-5, with a weak D call TRBD1 (6 bases). Germline V gives CDR1 LGHDT, CDR2 YNNKEL (reference sequence). Trimming removed 2 bases at V and 3 bases at J, with 8 bases between. The CDR3 spans 14 residues. DNA of the CDR3: TGTGCCAGCAGCCAAACAGGGAACAATCAGCCCCAGCATTTT. This gives the protein CASSQTGNNQPQHF.

In nucleotides, the CDR3 is TGTGCCAGCAGTTTAAGGGCTGGAAACACCATATATTTT. It specifies CASSLRAGNTIYF. V usage is TRBV12-3 or TRBV12-4 and J usage is TRBJ1-3; D gene uncertain. Between the trimmed V and J ends, which lost 2 bases and 2 bases, there was a span of 4 bases. There are 13 residues in the CDR3.

The chain is built from TRBV6-5 and TRBJ1-3; 8 nucleotides align to TRBD1. The CDR3 is 15 residues long. Germline CDR1 and CDR2: MNHEY and SVGAGI. Trimming removed 4 bases from V and 0 bases from J; junction bases left unmatched: 2. For the CDR3, the DNA is TGTGCCAGCAGTTTCAGGGGGCGCTCTGGAAACACCATATATTTT. It translates to CASSFRGRSGNTIYF.

This clone was counted a few times. The rearrangement joins TRBV19 to TRBJ2-1; a weak D match, TRBD1 (5 bases). Germline V gives CDR1 LNHDA, CDR2 SQIVND (reference sequence). The CDR3 consists of 14 residues. V shed 3 bases and J shed 10 bases, with 16 bases lying between them. This CDR3 is CASSIRADGLEQFF. The DNA for the CDR3 is TGTGCCAGTAGTATCAGGGCGGACGGATTGGAGCAGTTCTTC.

This chain links TRBV7-3 with TRBJ2-3; the D gene is possibly TRBD2 (7 bases). The ends were cut back, 3 bases at V and 0 bases at J, with 10 bases in the middle. The CDR3 is made up of 15 amino acids. The germline CDR1 and CDR2 sequences are SGHTA and FQGTGA. CDR3 loop: CASSFGGPSTDTQYF. The CDR3 nucleotides are TGTGCCAGCAGCTTCGGGGGGCCTAGCACAGATACGCAGTATTTT.

The V gene is TRBV11-2, the J gene TRBJ2-3; perhaps TRBD2 as D (5 bases). V was shortened by 5 bases and J by 4 bases, with 16 bases between the two germline ends. Germline assignment: CDR1 SGHAT and CDR2 FQNNGV. The CDR3 is 15 residues long. The CDR3 DNA sequence: TGTGCCAGCAGCCAAGGGTCGGGGTTCCCAGATACGCAGTATTTT. Its protein is CASSQGSGFPDTQYF.